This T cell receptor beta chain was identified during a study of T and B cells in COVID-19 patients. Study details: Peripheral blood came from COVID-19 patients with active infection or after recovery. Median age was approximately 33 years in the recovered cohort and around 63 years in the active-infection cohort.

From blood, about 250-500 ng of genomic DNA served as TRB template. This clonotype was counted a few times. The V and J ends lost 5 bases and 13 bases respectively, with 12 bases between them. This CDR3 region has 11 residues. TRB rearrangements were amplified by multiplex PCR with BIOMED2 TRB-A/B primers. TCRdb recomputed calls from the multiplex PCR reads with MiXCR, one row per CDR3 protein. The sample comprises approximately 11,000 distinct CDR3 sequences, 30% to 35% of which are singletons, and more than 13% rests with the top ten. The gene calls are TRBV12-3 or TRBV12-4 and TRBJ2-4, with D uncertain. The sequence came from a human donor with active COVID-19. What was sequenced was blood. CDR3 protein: CASSEWAGQYF. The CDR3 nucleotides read TGTGCCAGCAGTGAATGGGCAGGACAGTACTTC.